Here is one T cell receptor beta chain with its context. The method was immunoSEQ multiplex PCR; TCRdb's version includes in-frame clones alone and lacks a portion of them. The sample contains approximately 300,000 clones, roughly 86% of which appear only once. Recruited during active infection, patients (from Seattle) were subsequently followed longitudinally. The CDR3 loop spans 15 amino acids. V shed 3 bases, J shed 3 bases, and the junction held 3 bases outside the gene matches. Germline V gene lookup returns CDR1 SEHNR and CDR2 FQNEAQ (reference sequence). This record comes from a study of blood T cell repertoires in COVID-19.

Sequences were obtained from peripheral blood. This TCR was recovered from a woman aged 25-40 years with COVID-19, enrolled during active disease. The genes are TRBV7-9 and TRBJ1-4; 8 nucleotides agree with TRBD1. The CDR3 sequence is CASSFRGLANEKLFF. DNA for the CDR3: TGTGCCAGCAGCTTCAGGGGGCTCGCTAATGAAAAACTGTTTTTT.